Listed below are T cell receptor beta chains from one sample, sequenced in a study of shared clonotypes between healthy human individuals. The data were produced by immunoSEQ multiplex PCR, yet TCRdb's version contains in-frame clones alone and is incomplete. Among around 2,000,000 clones, approximately 95% were seen once, and the ten largest hold 1% to 1.5%. Specimen: naive CD8+ T cells sorted from blood. These receptors were obtained from a man between 18 and 29 years old in good health. Each CDR3 is given with its conserved first and last residue. Each record gives: clone size, V gene, D gene, J gene, CDR3 protein, CDR3 DNA. The D gene is left open where the match is weak. Where a row states a size, it is once, few, many or the class of an expanded clone; other rows omit it.

.	TRBV5-8	TRBD2	TRBJ2-3	CAAARGSSDTQYF	TGTGCCGCCGCCCGCGGGAGCTCAGATACGCAGTATTTT
.	TRBV6-6	TRBD1	TRBJ2-7	CASSGLGTGDYEQYF	TGTGCCAGCAGTGGCCTCGGGACAGGGGACTACGAGCAGTACTTC
.	TRBV10-1	.	TRBJ2-7	CASSAGTEGSYEQYF	TGCGCCAGCAGCGCCGGGACTGAGGGCTCCTACGAGCAGTACTTC
.	TRBV9	TRBD1	TRBJ1-4	CASSPRLGQGTEKLFF	TGTGCCAGCAGCCCGAGGTTGGGACAGGGCACGGAAAAACTGTTTTTT
.	TRBV9	.	TRBJ1-1	CASSVGGGANTEAFF	TGTGCCAGCAGCGTAGGGGGAGGAGCGAACACTGAAGCTTTCTTT
.	TRBV28	TRBD2	TRBJ2-1	CASSYQREGYNEQFF	TGTGCCAGCAGTTATCAGCGGGAGGGGTACAATGAGCAGTTCTTC
.	TRBV7-2	TRBD2	TRBJ2-1	CASSPGLAGQNEQFF	TGTGCCAGCAGCCCCGGACTAGCGGGCCAGAATGAGCAGTTCTTC
.	TRBV6-1	.	TRBJ1-2	CASSEWTGGGYTF	TGTGCCAGCAGTGAGTGGACGGGGGGAGGCTACACCTTC
.	TRBV19	TRBD2	TRBJ2-3	CASSTQRETDTQYF	TGTGCCAGTAGTACACAGCGGGAGACAGATACGCAGTATTTT
.	TRBV4-3	.	TRBJ2-3	CASSQDRGTQYF	TGCGCCAGCAGCCAAGATCGGGGTACGCAGTATTTT
.	TRBV6-5	.	TRBJ2-5	CASSPVDRLQETQYF	TGTGCCAGCAGTCCAGTCGACAGGCTCCAAGAGACCCAGTACTTC
.	TRBV5-6	.	TRBJ2-7	CASSFGGPEQYF	TGTGCCAGCAGCTTTGGGGGCCCCGAGCAGTACTTC
.	TRBV11-2	TRBD2	TRBJ2-2	CATHGGAAGELFF	TGTGCCACCCACGGGGGGGCCGCCGGGGAGCTGTTTTTT
once	TRBV9	.	TRBJ2-1	CASSVGSGWDEQFF	TGTGCCAGCAGCGTAGGTTCGGGATGGGATGAGCAGTTCTTC
few	TRBV27	TRBD1	TRBJ1-5	CASSFTGGGQPQHF	TGTGCCAGCAGTTTCACAGGGGGCGGACAGCCCCAGCATTTT
once	TRBV2	.	TRBJ2-7	CASSEEPGHSYEQYF	TGTGCCAGCAGTGAGGAGCCAGGCCACTCCTACGAGCAGTACTTC
once	TRBV7-9	.	TRBJ1-5	CASSLVGEGIQPQHF	TGTGCCAGCAGCTTAGTCGGAGAGGGTATTCAGCCCCAGCATTTT
.	TRBV11-2	.	TRBJ2-2	CASSLEASGELFF	TGTGCCAGCAGCTTAGAGGCGTCCGGGGAGCTGTTTTTT
.	TRBV7-2	.	TRBJ2-7	CASSLGAGAYEQYF	TGTGCCAGCAGCTTGGGGGCCGGGGCCTACGAGCAGTACTTC
.	TRBV9	TRBD2	TRBJ2-3	CASSKTSSSTDTQYF	TGTGCCAGCAGCAAGACTAGCTCGAGCACAGATACGCAGTATTTT
.	TRBV5-1	.	TRBJ2-7	CASSSLPDNYEQYF	TGCGCCAGCAGCTCCCTGCCGGACAACTACGAGCAGTACTTC
.	TRBV7-6	TRBD2	TRBJ2-7	CASSPTSGGYEQYF	TGTGCCAGCAGCCCCACTAGCGGGGGCTACGAGCAGTACTTC
.	TRBV2	.	TRBJ1-5	CASPQVWGDQPQHF	TGTGCCAGCCCACAGGTTTGGGGGGATCAGCCCCAGCATTTT
.	TRBV27	.	TRBJ2-1	CASSLGGTSYNEQFF	TGTGCCAGCAGTTTGGGCGGGACATCCTACAATGAGCAGTTCTTC
.	TRBV7-2	.	TRBJ2-7	CASSFRDRYEQYF	TGTGCCAGCAGCTTTAGGGACCGCTACGAGCAGTACTTC
.	TRBV7-8	.	TRBJ1-5	CASSLGASPQPQHF	TGTGCCAGCAGCTTAGGGGCAAGCCCTCAGCCCCAGCATTTT
.	TRBV14	.	TRBJ2-7	CASSLGASYEQYF	TGTGCCAGCAGCCTCGGGGCTTCCTACGAGCAGTACTTC
.	TRBV9	.	TRBJ2-5	CASSVSELGTQYF	TGTGCCAGCAGCGTAAGCGAGCTCGGGACCCAGTACTTC
.	TRBV28	TRBD1	TRBJ1-2	CASSLDRGDNYGYTF	TGTGCCAGCAGTTTAGACAGGGGCGATAACTATGGCTACACCTTC
.	TRBV2	.	TRBJ1-1	CASSVQTVSNTEAFF	TGTGCCAGCAGTGTTCAGACAGTTTCAAACACTGAAGCTTTCTTT
.	TRBV2	.	TRBJ1-2	CASFAPDSLYGYTF	TGTGCCAGCTTTGCTCCGGACAGTCTCTATGGCTACACCTTC
once	TRBV27	TRBD2	TRBJ2-1	CASSLSLAGGNNEQFF	TGTGCCAGCAGTTTGTCTCTTGCGGGAGGAAACAATGAGCAGTTCTTC
.	TRBV6-5	TRBD1	TRBJ2-1	CASSPGQGAEEQFF	TGTGCCAGCAGCCCGGGACAGGGGGCCGAAGAGCAGTTCTTC
once	TRBV5-1	TRBD2	TRBJ2-3	CASSLGAGVSTDTQYF	TGCGCCAGCAGCTTAGGGGCGGGAGTGAGCACAGATACGCAGTATTTT
.	TRBV30	.	TRBJ2-7	CAWSVPGVTYEQYF	TGTGCCTGGAGTGTACCAGGGGTGACCTACGAGCAGTACTTC
.	TRBV7-9	TRBD1	TRBJ1-2	CASSLDGQGFYGYTF	TGTGCCAGCAGCTTAGATGGACAGGGCTTCTATGGCTACACCTTC
.	TRBV19	TRBD1	TRBJ1-1	CASSSGTGRPTEAFF	TGTGCCAGTAGTAGCGGGACAGGGCGGCCCACTGAAGCTTTCTTT
.	TRBV13	TRBD1	TRBJ1-1	CASSSQGAHTEAFF	TGTGCCAGCAGCTCCCAGGGGGCACACACTGAAGCTTTCTTT
.	TRBV6-5	.	TRBJ1-1	CASTDGSTEAFF	TGTGCCAGCACCGACGGAAGCACTGAAGCTTTCTTT
.	TRBV13	.	TRBJ2-7	CASSHRGQGSSYEQYF	TGTGCCAGCAGTCACAGAGGGCAGGGCAGCTCCTACGAGCAGTACTTC
.	TRBV19	TRBD1	TRBJ1-2	CASSFRDRGLNGYTF	TGTGCCAGTAGTTTCCGGGACAGGGGGCTCAATGGCTACACCTTC
.	TRBV5-1	.	TRBJ2-1	CASSLGGGNYNEQFF	TGCGCCAGCAGCTTGGGTGGGGGCAACTACAATGAGCAGTTCTTC
.	TRBV27	.	TRBJ1-5	CASTSWAGSNQPQHF	TGTGCCAGCACCTCGTGGGCGGGTAGCAATCAGCCCCAGCATTTT
.	TRBV7-2	.	TRBJ2-1	CASSLASPNEQFF	TGTGCCAGCAGCTTAGCCTCTCCCAATGAGCAGTTCTTC
.	TRBV5-4	.	TRBJ2-1	CASSQTGDEQFF	TGTGCCAGCAGCCAGACAGGCGATGAGCAGTTCTTC
.	TRBV13	.	TRBJ2-2	CASSPLGLGSGELFF	TGTGCCAGCAGCCCCCTAGGCCTTGGCTCCGGGGAGCTGTTTTTT
.	TRBV7-3	TRBD2	TRBJ2-7	CASSLGGSSSYEQYF	TGTGCCAGCAGCTTGGGGGGGAGCTCCTCCTACGAGCAGTACTTC
.	TRBV5-1	.	TRBJ1-4	CASSLEFGNEKLFF	TGCGCCAGCAGCTTGGAGTTCGGTAATGAAAAACTGTTTTTT
.	TRBV5-4	.	TRBJ2-7	CASSLSGYTAEQYF	TGTGCCAGCAGCTTGTCTGGGTACACCGCCGAGCAGTACTTC